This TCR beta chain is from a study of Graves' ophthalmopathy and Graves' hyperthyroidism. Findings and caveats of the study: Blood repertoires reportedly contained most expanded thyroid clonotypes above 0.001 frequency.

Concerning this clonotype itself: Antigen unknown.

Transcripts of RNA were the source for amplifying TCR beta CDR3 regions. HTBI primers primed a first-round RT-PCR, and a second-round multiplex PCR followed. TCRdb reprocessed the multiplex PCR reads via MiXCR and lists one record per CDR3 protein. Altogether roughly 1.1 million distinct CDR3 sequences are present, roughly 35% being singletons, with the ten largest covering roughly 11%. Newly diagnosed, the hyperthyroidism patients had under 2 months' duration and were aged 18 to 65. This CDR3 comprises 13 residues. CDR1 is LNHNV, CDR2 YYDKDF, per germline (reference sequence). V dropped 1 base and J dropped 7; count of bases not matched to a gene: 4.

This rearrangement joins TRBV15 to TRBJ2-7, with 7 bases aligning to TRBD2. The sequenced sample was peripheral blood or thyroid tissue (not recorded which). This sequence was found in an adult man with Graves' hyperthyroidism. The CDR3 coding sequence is TGTGCCACCAGCAGAGCGGGAGGAAGGGAGCAGTACTTC. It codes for CATSRAGGREQYF.